This T cell receptor beta chain stems from a study of shared clonotypes between healthy human individuals. General observations from the study: Limited genetic and exposure-history diversity came from having few donors. Generation of non-shared clonotypes was less probable than generation of clonotypes shared by all four donors. Clonotype sharing among donors was expected to depend on sequencing depth.

Comments on this clone: Its antigen remains unknown.

Trimming cost V 1 base and J 5 bases, with 5 bases left between them. The CDR3 sequence is 12 residues long. Germline loops: CDR1 WNHNN, CDR2 SYGVQD (reference sequence). The data were produced by immunoSEQ multiplex PCR, yet TCRdb's version contains in-frame clones alone and is incomplete. The table includes 2,100,000 or so clones, approximately 96% detected once. This TCR derives from a man aged 18-30 years in good health. The chain joins TRBV10-1 to TRBJ1-1; no firm D call. Sequencing used naive CD4+ T cells sorted from blood. The sample's subset: CD45RA+ positively selected. The CDR3 is CASSELGTEAFF. The CDR3 nucleotides are TGCGCCAGCAGTGAGTTGGGGACTGAAGCTTTCTTT.